This T cell receptor beta chain was captured in a study of tumor-infiltrating lymphocytes in primary liver carcinoma. Study results and limitations: The use of bulk unsorted samples meant that CD4+ and CD8+ repertoires were not compared.

Germline DNA was also extracted, and blood RNA was taken from unsorted whole blood. Using a constant-region primer together with ProtoScript II reverse transcriptase, TCR beta cDNA was made from 500 ng of total RNA. Three rounds of nested multiplex PCR with slightly modified ARM-PCR produced TCR beta libraries. The opening two PCR rounds, nine to eleven cycles each, paired TRBV1-TRBV30 forward primers with a C-beta reverse primer. TCRdb independently ran MiXCR on the multiplex PCR reads; one entry per CDR3 protein. The sample yields fewer than 400,000 distinct CDR3 sequences, around three fifths seen once. This clonotype was seen only a few times. Its antigen remains unknown. Trimming cost V 8 bases and J 5 bases; bases outside gene matches: 8. The CDR3 length is 14 residues. Germline CDR1 is SGHAT and CDR2 is FQNNGV.

The V call is TRBV11-2, the J call TRBJ2-5; 10 nucleotides agree with TRBD1. The TCR originated in a woman between 25 and 40 years old with primary liver carcinoma and hepatitis B virus infection. What was sequenced was peripheral blood. The CDR3 protein is CASRTGQGKETQYF. CDR3 bases: TGTGCCAGCCGGACGGGACAGGGGAAGGAGACCCAGTACTTC.